The 31 T cell receptor beta chains below come from one sample, sequenced in a study of shared clonotypes between healthy human individuals. The table came from immunoSEQ multiplex PCR; TCRdb's copy has only in-frame clones and leaves some out. The sample lists about 2 million clones; about 94% were seen once. Naivety among CD8 cells was defined by CD45RO negativity and positive CCR7 selection, thereby excluding terminally differentiated effector memory CD45RA+ cells. Sequenced sample: naive CD8+ T cells sorted from blood. Receptor source: a man aged 18 to 35 in good health.

The rearrangement joins TRBV2 to TRBJ2-1, with TRBD1 identical over 9 bases. The V and J ends lost 6 bases and 10 bases, in that order; junction bases with no gene match: 7. The CDR3 consists of 13 residues. The germline CDR1 and CDR2 sequences are SNHLY and FYNNEI. The CDR3 reads CASRLTGGGEQFF. The CDR3 DNA sequence: TGTGCCAGCAGGCTAACAGGGGGCGGCGAGCAGTTCTTC.

This chain uses TRBV4-1 with TRBJ2-1, with D unclear. The V end lost 0 bases, the J end lost 4 bases, and 10 bases lay between the germline ends. CDR1 is MGHRA and CDR2 is YSYEKL in the germline V gene. This CDR3 contains 15 residues. The CDR3 sequence is CASSQDGFQYNEQFF. DNA of the CDR3: TGCGCCAGCAGCCAAGATGGATTCCAATACAATGAGCAGTTCTTC.

J is TRBJ1-6 and V is TRBV27, with TRBD1 identical over 7 bases. V gave up 4 bases and J gave up 3 bases; unmatched junction bases: 9. Germline assignment: CDR1 MNHEY and CDR2 SMNVEV (reference sequence). The CDR3 has 17 residues. The CDR3 region has the DNA TGTGCCAGCAGTTCAGGGGGACAGCCAAGCTATAATTCACCCCTCCACTTT. This gives the protein CASSSGGQPSYNSPLHF.

The chain couples TRBV5-1 to TRBJ2-3; no definite D call. Germline-derived CDR1 and CDR2 are SGHRS and YFSETQ. V lost 7 bases and J 0 bases, leaving 18 bases between the germline ends. The CDR3 has 16 residues. The chain's CDR3 is CASHDRLNPSTDTQYF. The CDR3 bases are TGCGCCAGCCACGATCGACTCAACCCAAGCACAGATACGCAGTATTTT.

V and J are TRBV7-9 and TRBJ2-2; maybe TRBD2 (5 bases). The V end lost 1 base, the J end lost 6 bases, and 12 bases lay between the germline ends. Germline CDR1 is SEHNR and CDR2 is FQNEAQ (reference sequence). The CDR3 loop spans 15 amino acids. The CDR3, as DNA: TGTGCCAGCAGCTTAGAGGCGGGCCAGTCCGGGGAGCTGTTTTTT. Protein: CASSLEAGQSGELFF. The variable domain in full, completed from reference TRBV7-9 and TRBJ2-2, reads DTGVSQNPRHKITKRGQNVTFRCDPISEHNRLYWYRQTLGQGPEFLTYFQNEAQLEKSRLLSDRFSAERPKGSFSTLEIQRTEQGDSAMYLCASSLEAGQSGELFFGEGSRLTVL.

This clone was seen a single time. V is TRBV30 and J is TRBJ2-7, with 9 bases that match TRBD1. From germline, CDR1 is GTSNPN and CDR2 SVGIG (reference sequence). This CDR3 comprises 14 residues. With 0 bases clipped from V and 7 bases from J, the junction kept 7 bases outside the gene matches. The CDR3 loop reads CAWSVLQGAGEQYF. In DNA form, the CDR3 reads TGTGCCTGGAGTGTACTACAGGGGGCAGGGGAGCAGTACTTC.

The J gene is TRBJ2-7, the V gene TRBV27, with TRBD1 identical over 8 bases. Germline CDR1 reads MNHEY; CDR2 reads SMNVEV (reference sequence). The CDR3 has 16 amino acids. Germline trimming cut 5 bases from V and 3 bases from J; bases unmatched to any gene: 12. In nucleotides, the CDR3 is TGTGCCAGCAGTCCAAGCCGGACAGGGCTCAACTACGAGCAGTACTTC. Amino acids: CASSPSRTGLNYEQYF.

The gene calls are TRBV15 and TRBJ1-3; no reliable D call. Per germline, CDR1 LNHNV and CDR2 YYDKDF (reference sequence). The germline V and J ends were trimmed by 3 bases and 0 bases, with 3 bases remaining between them. CDR3 length: 13 residues. The CDR3 loop is CATSRPSGNTIYF. CDR3 DNA sequence: TGTGCCACCAGCAGGCCCTCTGGAAACACCATATATTTT.

V and J are TRBV27 and TRBJ1-2, with TRBD1 matching over 7 bases. The CDR3 is made up of 13 amino acids. V shed 9 bases, J shed 0 bases, and the junction held 4 bases outside the gene matches. In germline, CDR1 is MNHEY, CDR2 SMNVEV (reference sequence). CDR3 bases: TGTGCCAGTTGGACAGGAGCTAACTATGGCTACACCTTC. It yields the protein CASWTGANYGYTF.

The chain is built from TRBV27 and TRBJ2-2; 10 bases are a match to TRBD1. Trimming at V came to 3 bases and at J to 6 bases, leaving 7 bases not matched to a gene. CDR1 MNHEY and CDR2 SMNVEV come from the germline V gene (reference sequence). The length of the CDR3 is 16 residues. The CDR3 protein is CASSFRGDRGSGELFF. The DNA for the CDR3 is TGTGCCAGCAGTTTTAGAGGGGACAGGGGTTCCGGGGAGCTGTTTTTT.

The chain joins TRBV28 to TRBJ2-2, with D possibly being TRBD2 (6 bases). This CDR3 has 16 residues. Trimming took off 1 base at V and 0 bases at J, with 9 bases between the two ends. Germline V lookup: CDR1 MDHEN, CDR2 SYDVKM. CDR3 in DNA: TGTGCCAGCAGTTTATTAGGGACTTCGAACACCGGGGAGCTGTTTTTT. It specifies CASSLLGTSNTGELFF.

This chain links TRBV30 with TRBJ2-1; D unresolved. Trimming pared 2 bases from V and 0 bases from J, leaving 8 bases between. The CDR3 runs 14 residues. The germline V gene has CDR1 GTSNPN and CDR2 SVGIG (reference sequence). This CDR3 reads CAWSLESSYNEQFF. CDR3 coding DNA: TGTGCCTGGAGTTTAGAGAGCTCCTACAATGAGCAGTTCTTC.

J is TRBJ2-7 and V is TRBV5-4; D remains ambiguous. The CDR3 spans 12 residues. Germline values: CDR1 SGHNT, CDR2 YYREEE (reference sequence). V lost 0 bases and J lost 1, with 2 bases in between. The CDR3: CASSLESYEQYF. CDR3 nucleotide sequence: TGTGCCAGCAGCTTGGAATCCTACGAGCAGTACTTC. The entire variable domain, with the rest obtained from reference TRBV5-4 and TRBJ2-7, is as follows: ETGVTQSPTHLIKTRGQQVTLRCSSQSGHNTVSWYQQALGQGPQFIFQYYREEENGRGNFPPRFSGLQFPNYSSELNVNALELDDSALYLCASSLESYEQYFGPGTRLTVT.

This clone appeared once. V gene TRBV5-6 combines with J gene TRBJ1-5; D remains unclear. V lost 2 bases to trimming and J lost 0 bases, with 9 bases between them. The CDR3 is 15 residues long. CDR1 is SGHDT, CDR2 YYEEEE, per germline. The CDR3 spells CASSLKFYSNQPQHF. CDR3 nucleotide sequence: TGTGCCAGCAGCTTAAAATTCTATAGCAATCAGCCCCAGCATTTT.

This clone is a singleton in its sample. This sequence joins TRBV6-5 and TRBJ2-1; 7 bases agree with TRBD2. V was clipped by 0 bases and J by 6 bases; unmatched bases: 8. This CDR3 has 16 residues. In germline, CDR1 is MNHEY, CDR2 SVGAGI. CDR3 DNA: TGTGCCAGCAGTTACTCCGACCCTGGGGGGGGCAATGAGCAGTTCTTC. Amino acid sequence: CASSYSDPGGGNEQFF.

The V and J genes are TRBV28 and TRBJ2-7; D perhaps matches TRBD2 (6 bases). Trimming took 0 bases from V and 7 from J, leaving 19 bases between them. Germline values: CDR1 MDHEN, CDR2 SYDVKM. The CDR3 contains 16 residues. The CDR3 spells CASSLWEAGPLGEQYF. Written as DNA, the CDR3 is TGTGCCAGCAGTTTATGGGAGGCGGGGCCACTTGGTGAGCAGTACTTC. The complete variable domain, with remaining parts taken from reference TRBV28 and TRBJ2-7, reads DVKVTQSSRYLVKRTGEKVFLECVQDMDHENMFWYRQDPGLGLRLIYFSYDVKMKEKGDIPEGYSVSREKKERFSLILESASTNQTSMYLCASSLWEAGPLGEQYFGPGTRLTVT.

The rearrangement joins TRBV23-1 to TRBJ2-7; D uncertain. TRBV23-1 is placed among ORFs of uncertain function. The CDR3 is made up of 14 amino acids. V was trimmed by 2 bases and J by 4 bases, leaving 12 bases between them. The CDR3 DNA reads as TGCGCCAGCAGTCAAGCAACTTCCTTTTACGAGCAGTACTTC. Encoded protein: CASSQATSFYEQYF.

The J gene is TRBJ1-1, the V gene TRBV5-1; 8 positions agree with TRBD1. Germline CDR1 and CDR2: SGHRS and YFSETQ. The CDR3 runs to 18 residues. With 4 bases clipped from V and 0 bases from J, the junction kept 14 bases outside the gene matches. The CDR3 DNA is TGCGCCAGCAGCCTAGGGCCAATTTCGACAGGGGTGAACACTGAAGCTTTCTTT. Its translation is CASSLGPISTGVNTEAFF. The full variable domain, its missing parts supplied by reference TRBV5-1 and TRBJ1-1, is KAGVTQTPRYLIKTRGQQVTLSCSPISGHRSVSWYQQTPGQGLQFLFEYFSETQRNKGNFPGRFSGRQFSNSRSEMNVSTLELGDSALYLCASSLGPISTGVNTEAFFGQGTRLTVV.

In this sample, this clone turned up once. V usage is TRBV5-6 and J usage is TRBJ2-7; D might be TRBD2 (6 bases). V lost 3 bases to trimming and J lost 4 bases, with 11 bases between them. The CDR3 covers 13 residues. Germline CDR1 SGHDT, CDR2 YYEEEE. CDR3 amino acids: CASSSGVAYEQYF. The CDR3, as DNA: TGTGCCAGCAGCTCGGGAGTGGCGTACGAGCAGTACTTC.

The chain couples TRBV11-2 to TRBJ2-7; either TRBD1 or TRBD2 may fit D (5 bases each). From germline, CDR1 is SGHAT and CDR2 FQNNGV. The CDR3 sequence is 14 residues long. V lost 4 bases to trimming and J lost 3 bases, with 13 bases between them. The CDR3 DNA sequence: TGTGCCAGCAGCTACCAAGGGGACCGCTACGAGCAGTACTTC. Translating it yields CASSYQGDRYEQYF.

The chain combines TRBV6-9 with TRBJ1-2, with TRBD1 identical over 8 bases. Germline trimming cut 3 bases from V and 4 bases from J; bases unmatched to any gene: 7. The CDR3 is 15 amino acids. Germline CDR1 MNHGY, CDR2 SVAAGI. The CDR3 sequence: CASSYLDRGSYGYTF. In DNA form, the CDR3 reads TGTGCCAGCAGTTACCTCGACAGGGGAAGCTATGGCTACACCTTC.

J is TRBJ2-7 and V is TRBV7-9, with TRBD1 as a possible D gene (6 bases). From germline, CDR1 is SEHNR and CDR2 FQNEAQ (reference sequence). V was clipped by 5 bases and J by 4 bases, with 24 bases between them. CDR3 length equals 17 residues. DNA of the CDR3: TGTGCCAGCAGCCCGGACCCCGGAACGGGACACCCGTACGAGCAGTACTTC. It codes for CASSPDPGTGHPYEQYF.

This clone has just one count. This chain uses TRBV7-9 with TRBJ2-7; 8 positions match TRBD1. Germline lookup yields CDR1 SEHNR and CDR2 FQNEAQ (reference sequence). The CDR3 covers 15 residues. V shed 5 bases and J 6 bases; nucleotides not matched to a gene: 12. CDR3 coding DNA: TGTGCCAGCAGCGCACCGGGACAGGCAATGGGCGAGCAGTACTTC. The encoded protein is CASSAPGQAMGEQYF.

The rearrangement joins TRBV28 to TRBJ1-2; D is uncertain. This CDR3 comprises 13 residues. V lost 3 bases and J 7 bases, leaving 12 bases between the germline ends. Germline assignment: CDR1 MDHEN and CDR2 SYDVKM. The DNA for the CDR3 is TGTGCCAGCAGTTTTCCCAGGCTGGGTGGCTACACCTTC. Translated: CASSFPRLGGYTF.

J is TRBJ1-2 and V is TRBV5-5, with TRBD1 identical over 7 bases. Per the germline V gene, CDR1 is SGHKS and CDR2 is YYEKEE (reference sequence). This CDR3 is 15 amino acids long. V lost 0 bases to trimming and J lost 5 bases; unmatched junction nucleotides: 7. The CDR3 coding sequence is TGTGCCAGCAGCTTGGGTGCCGGGACAGTTTATGGCTACACCTTC. It specifies CASSLGAGTVYGYTF.

This CDR3 reads CASSFEGGRDTGELFF. In DNA, the CDR3 is TGTGCCAGCAGTTTTGAAGGGGGGCGGGACACCGGGGAGCTGTTTTTT. V usage is TRBV27 and J usage is TRBJ2-2; D may be TRBD1 or TRBD2 (6 bases each). This CDR3 comprises 16 residues. V was trimmed by 3 bases and J by 3 bases, leaving 14 bases between them. The V gene's germline CDR1 is MNHEY and CDR2 SMNVEV (reference sequence).

The CDR3 spells CASSIDLEGSIHEQYF. CDR3 DNA: TGTGCCAGTAGTATAGATCTTGAGGGATCGATCCACGAGCAGTACTTC. The rearrangement joins TRBV19 to TRBJ2-7; tentative D call: TRBD2 (5 bases). V was pared by 0 bases and J by 5 bases, with 17 bases between. The V gene's germline CDR1 is LNHDA and CDR2 SQIVND (reference sequence). This CDR3 has 16 amino acids.

The V and J genes are TRBV28 and TRBJ1-1; maybe TRBD1 (5 bases). The CDR3 runs 14 residues. Germline V gene data show CDR1 as MDHEN and CDR2 as SYDVKM. The V and J ends lost 6 bases and 5 bases respectively, with 16 bases between them. The CDR3 loop is CASSNRDPETEAFF. The CDR3 nucleotides are TGTGCCAGCAGCAACCGGGACCCGGAGACTGAAGCTTTCTTT.

The V call is TRBV28, the J call TRBJ2-7; 7 positions match TRBD1. J gave up 3 bases and V 2 bases, and 4 bases lay outside the gene matches. Germline CDR1 reads MDHEN; CDR2 reads SYDVKM. This CDR3 has 14 residues. The CDR3 DNA reads as TGTGCCAGCAGTTTACAGGGGGTGGGCTACGAGCAGTACTTC. Its protein is CASSLQGVGYEQYF.

This clone has just one count. V is TRBV9 and J is TRBJ2-7, with 8 positions matching TRBD1. Germline loops: CDR1 SGDLS, CDR2 YYNGEE. The CDR3 is made up of 15 amino acids. Trimming removed 4 bases from V and 5 bases from J; junction bases left unmatched: 11. CDR3 nucleotide sequence: TGTGCCAGCAGCCAAGGACAGGGACCCGGGGACGAGCAGTACTTC. Amino acids: CASSQGQGPGDEQYF.

V usage is TRBV4-3 and J usage is TRBJ2-2; D might be TRBD2 (6 bases). Germline lookup yields CDR1 LGHNA and CDR2 YSLEER. The CDR3 is 15 amino acids. V dropped 5 bases and J dropped 2 bases, with 12 bases sitting between them. CDR3 nucleotide sequence: TGCGCCAGCAGCACTTCCGCGGGAAACACCGGGGAGCTGTTTTTT. It encodes CASSTSAGNTGELFF.